Below are 4 T cell receptor beta chains sequenced from a single sample in a study of beta chain features in type 1 diabetes. General observations from the study: A moderate, significant TCRB CDR3 shortening appeared in type 1 diabetes across four CD4+ subsets.

For these TCRs, the target antigens are not known. All of the isolated RNA was reverse transcribed, so expressed TCRB transcripts were sequenced. The protocol was immunoSEQ multiplex PCR, while the TCRdb copy is restricted to in-frame clones and leaves out a portion. The table lists 95,000 to 150,000 clones, 15% to 20% of them singletons. Sequencing was performed on central memory CD4+ T cells from blood. These receptors were obtained from a man between 25 and 39 years old with type 1 diabetes.

This clone turned up a few times. The chain joins TRBV6-5 to TRBJ1-2; 9 bases are a match to TRBD1. The CDR3 is 15 amino acids. The ends lost 0 bases at V and 8 bases at J; junction bases unmatched: 7. Germline V CDR1 and CDR2: MNHEY, SVGAGI. The CDR3 bases are TGTGCCAGCAGTTACTCGGCCGGGACAGGGTACGGCTACACCTTC. This translates into CASSYSAGTGYGYTF.

This clone was seen a few times. The chain is built from TRBV18 and TRBJ2-1; D gene unclear. Deletions cut 4 bases from V and 5 bases from J, with 12 bases between. The CDR3 has 14 amino acids. CDR1 is KGHSH, CDR2 LQKENI, per germline. CDR3 amino acids: CASSRVGVNNEQFF. DNA of the CDR3: TGTGCCAGCTCACGCGTCGGAGTCAACAATGAGCAGTTCTTC.

Only a few counts were recorded for this clone. This chain joins TRBV4-2 and TRBJ2-7; 11 nucleotides agree with TRBD2. The CDR3 extends over 15 amino acids. V lost 4 bases to trimming and J lost 1 base; unmatched junction nucleotides: 3. Germline values: CDR1 LGHNA, CDR2 YNFKEQ. In nucleotides, the CDR3 is TGTGCCAGCAGCCCGACTAGCGGGGAATCCTACGAGCAGTACTTC. It codes for CASSPTSGESYEQYF.

The rearrangement uses TRBV7-9 and TRBJ1-2; maybe TRBD1 (6 bases). Germline loops: CDR1 SEHNR, CDR2 FQNEAQ (reference sequence). CDR3 size: 15 residues. V was trimmed by 4 bases and J by 2 bases, leaving 14 bases between them. DNA for the CDR3: TGTGCCAGCAGCTCAGGGTTGAGGGGGAACTATGGCTACACCTTC. As protein: CASSSGLRGNYGYTF.